The present T cell receptor beta chain was sequenced within a study of cytomegalovirus exposure and HLA in healthy donors. Sequencing was performed with immunoSEQ multiplex PCR; in TCRdb, only in-frame clones are kept and a portion is missing. The sample includes about 140,000 clones, about 88% of them seen just once. Per the germline V gene, CDR1 is KGHSH and CDR2 is LQKENI. With 2 bases removed from V and 6 bases from J, the gap between germline ends came to 20 bases. The CDR3 extends over 16 amino acids. The source of this sequence is a man aged 18 to 30 in good health and CMV-seropositive. The rearrangement uses TRBV18 and TRBJ2-7, with D perhaps TRBD2 (5 bases). Sequencing was performed on PBMCs. The CDR3 sequence is CASSPITAGTTPEQYF. For the CDR3, the DNA is TGTGCCAGCTCACCAATAACGGCGGGCACGACCCCCGAGCAGTACTTC.